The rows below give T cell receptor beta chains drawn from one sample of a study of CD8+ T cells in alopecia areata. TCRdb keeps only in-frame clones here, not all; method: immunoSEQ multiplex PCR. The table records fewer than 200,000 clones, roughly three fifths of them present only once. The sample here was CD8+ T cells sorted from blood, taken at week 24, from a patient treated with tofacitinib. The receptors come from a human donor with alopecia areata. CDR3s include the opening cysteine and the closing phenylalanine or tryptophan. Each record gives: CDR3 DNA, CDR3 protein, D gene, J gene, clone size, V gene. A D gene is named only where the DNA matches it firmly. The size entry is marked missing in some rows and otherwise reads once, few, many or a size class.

DNA: TGCGCCAGCAGCGTAATACAGGGGACCGAAGGCAATCAGCCCCAGCATTTT
CDR3: CASSVIQGTEGNQPQHF
D: TRBD1
J: TRBJ1-5
size: NA
V: TRBV4-1

DNA: TGCGCCAGCAGCTTGACCCACAGTAGAACTTACGAGCAGTACTTC
CDR3: CASSLTHSRTYEQYF
D: NA
J: TRBJ2-7
size: NA
V: TRBV5-1

DNA: TGTGCCAGCACAAGACTGACAGGAGCATATAATTCACCCCTCCACTTT
CDR3: CASTRLTGAYNSPLHF
D: NA
J: TRBJ1-6
size: NA
V: TRBV28

DNA: TGTGCCAGCACCAAGGGGGGCAACTATGGCTACACCTTC
CDR3: CASTKGGNYGYTF
D: NA
J: TRBJ1-2
size: few
V: TRBV6-5

DNA: TGCAGCTCTGATGGGGCAACGAACACTGAAGCTTTCTTT
CDR3: CSSDGATNTEAFF
D: NA
J: TRBJ1-1
size: NA
V: TRBV29-1

DNA: TGTGCCTGCTCCCCCGGGGAGAACCAAGAGACCCAGTACTTC
CDR3: CACSPGENQETQYF
D: NA
J: TRBJ2-5
size: once
V: TRBV13

DNA: TGTGCCACCAGCACCGGACTTAACACCGGGGAGCTGTTTTTT
CDR3: CATSTGLNTGELFF
D: NA
J: TRBJ2-2
size: NA
V: TRBV15

DNA: TGTGCCAGCAGCGTAAGATTTCGGGACAGGGAACCACCGTCCTCTGGGGCCAACGTCCTGACTTTC
CDR3: CASSVRFRDREPPSSGANVLTF
D: TRBD1
J: TRBJ2-6
size: few
V: TRBV9

DNA: TGTGCCAGCAGCTTCTGGACTAGCGGACCCTACGAGCAGTACTTC
CDR3: CASSFWTSGPYEQYF
D: TRBD2
J: TRBJ2-7
size: few
V: TRBV7-2

DNA: TGTGCCAGCAGTGAAGTGGGACAGGGGGCCTATGGCTACACCTTC
CDR3: CASSEVGQGAYGYTF
D: TRBD1
J: TRBJ1-2
size: NA
V: TRBV2

DNA: TGCGCCAGCAGCCAAGGGGACAGGGGCACAGATACGCAGTATTTT
CDR3: CASSQGDRGTDTQYF
D: TRBD1
J: TRBJ2-3
size: NA
V: TRBV4-1

DNA: TGTGCCAGCAGCTCCACACAGGGGCTCAACACTGAAGCTTTCTTT
CDR3: CASSSTQGLNTEAFF
D: TRBD1
J: TRBJ1-1
size: NA
V: TRBV7-9

DNA: TGTGCCTGGACAGGGGGCTCCTACGAGCAGTACTTC
CDR3: CAWTGGSYEQYF
D: TRBD1
J: TRBJ2-7
size: NA
V: TRBV30

DNA: TGTGCCAGCAGCTTAGGGGGTGGCGGGCACACCAATCAGCCCCAGCATTTT
CDR3: CASSLGGGGHTNQPQHF
D: NA
J: TRBJ1-5
size: NA
V: TRBV7-6

DNA: TGTGCCTGGAGTGTGGGCCTGGGTGCTTTCTTT
CDR3: CAWSVGLGAFF
D: NA
J: TRBJ1-1
size: few
V: TRBV30

DNA: TGTGCCAGCAGCCTACAGGGAGCCAACGAGCAGTACTTC
CDR3: CASSLQGANEQYF
D: NA
J: TRBJ2-7
size: NA
V: TRBV11-1

DNA: TGTGCCAGCACCAACCAGGGCGAGGGAAACATTCAGTACTTC
CDR3: CASTNQGEGNIQYF
D: NA
J: TRBJ2-4
size: NA
V: TRBV6-5

DNA: TGTGCCAGCAGCGTTGGGACAGGGGGCTCCCACGAGCAGTACTTC
CDR3: CASSVGTGGSHEQYF
D: TRBD1
J: TRBJ2-7
size: NA
V: TRBV27

DNA: TGTGCCAGCAGAGACTTACAAGAGACCCAGTACTTC
CDR3: CASRDLQETQYF
D: NA
J: TRBJ2-5
size: NA
V: TRBV6-5

DNA: TGTGCCAGCAGCGCCAGGGGGCCTAATTCACCCCTCCACTTT
CDR3: CASSARGPNSPLHF
D: TRBD1
J: TRBJ1-6
size: NA
V: TRBV9

DNA: TGCAGCGTTGAGGCAGGGGAGATGGGCTACGAGCAGTACTTC
CDR3: CSVEAGEMGYEQYF
D: NA
J: TRBJ2-7
size: NA
V: TRBV29-1

DNA: TGTGCCTGGAGTGAGGACAGCAACACTGAAGCTTTCTTT
CDR3: CAWSEDSNTEAFF
D: NA
J: TRBJ1-1
size: NA
V: TRBV30

DNA: TGTGCCAGCAGCCTCCATACGCAGTATTTT
CDR3: CASSLHTQYF
D: NA
J: TRBJ2-3
size: few
V: TRBV25-1

DNA: TGTGCCACTCCAAAGGAATTTGGAGCTAACTATGGCTACACCTTC
CDR3: CATPKEFGANYGYTF
D: NA
J: TRBJ1-2
size: NA
V: TRBV13

DNA: TGTGCCAGCAGTGAAGCGCTGGGGGGCGGACACTATGGCTACACCTTC
CDR3: CASSEALGGGHYGYTF
D: NA
J: TRBJ1-2
size: NA
V: TRBV2

DNA: TGCGCCAGCAGCTTGGCCGGGAGCAACGAGCAGTACTTC
CDR3: CASSLAGSNEQYF
D: NA
J: TRBJ2-7
size: NA
V: TRBV5-1

DNA: TGTGCCAGCAGCACCCGACAGGGGGGAACTGAAGCTTTCTTT
CDR3: CASSTRQGGTEAFF
D: TRBD1
J: TRBJ1-1
size: NA
V: TRBV7-4

DNA: TGCGCCAGCAGCTTCCAGACCAGGGGGCTCAACTACGAGCAGTACTTC
CDR3: CASSFQTRGLNYEQYF
D: TRBD1
J: TRBJ2-7
size: NA
V: TRBV4-1

DNA: TGCGCCAGCAGCCAACAGGGGGTCACTGAAGCTTTCTTT
CDR3: CASSQQGVTEAFF
D: TRBD1
J: TRBJ1-1
size: NA
V: TRBV4-1

DNA: TGTGCCATCAGTGAAGTGGATGGAGACCTAACGGAGCCCCAGCATTTT
CDR3: CAISEVDGDLTEPQHF
D: NA
J: TRBJ1-5
size: NA
V: TRBV10-3

DNA: TGCAGCGTTGAGTACCGGGGGGGCGGTTCCAATGAGCAGTTCTTC
CDR3: CSVEYRGGGSNEQFF
D: TRBD2
J: TRBJ2-1
size: few
V: TRBV29-1

DNA: TGTGCCAGCAGATCACTCACACAGGGTGGCTTTGGCTACACCTTC
CDR3: CASRSLTQGGFGYTF
D: NA
J: TRBJ1-2
size: NA
V: TRBV2